The TCR beta chain under discussion was sequenced for a study of neurological immune-mediated disorders. Study outcomes and limitations: Patients with HTLV-1-associated myelopathy had the highest level of TCR clonal expansion, whereas patients with multiple sclerosis had the lowest level, falling beneath the level found in healthy controls.

This CDR3 spans 15 amino acids. Germline loops: CDR1 SGHDT, CDR2 YYEEEE. V was cut by 0 bases and J by 2 bases, with 8 bases left in between. A 10-nucleotide random UMI tagged transcripts in template-switch 5'RACE cDNA synthesis. TCRdb re-called the 5' RACE reads through MiXCR, storing one row per CDR3 protein. The table has about 29,000 distinct CDR3 sequences, less than 15% seen once; the top ten hold around 7.6%. The unsorted libraries originated from 2 million PBMCs kept at -80 C. This clonotype occurred many times. Its antigen is as yet unknown. The receptor's source is a man aged 55 to 70 in good health. The rearrangement links TRBV5-6 to TRBJ2-2; TRBD1 might be the D (5 bases). The sequenced sample consisted of PBMCs. CDR3: CASSLDRRNTGELFF. The CDR3 DNA is TGTGCCAGCAGCTTGGACAGGAGAAACACCGGGGAGCTGTTTTTT.